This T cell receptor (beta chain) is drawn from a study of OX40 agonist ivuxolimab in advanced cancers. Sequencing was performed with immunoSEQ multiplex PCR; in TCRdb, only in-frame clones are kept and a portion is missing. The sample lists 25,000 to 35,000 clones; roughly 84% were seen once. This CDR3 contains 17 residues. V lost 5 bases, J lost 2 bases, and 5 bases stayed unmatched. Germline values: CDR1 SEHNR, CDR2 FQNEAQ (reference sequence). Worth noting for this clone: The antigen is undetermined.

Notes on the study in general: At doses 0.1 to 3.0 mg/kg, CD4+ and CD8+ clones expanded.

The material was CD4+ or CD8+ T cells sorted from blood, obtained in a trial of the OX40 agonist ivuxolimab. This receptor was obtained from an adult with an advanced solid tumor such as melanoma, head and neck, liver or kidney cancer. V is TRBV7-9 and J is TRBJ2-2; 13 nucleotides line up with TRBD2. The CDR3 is CASSLLAGGHNTGELFF. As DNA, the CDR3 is TGTGCCAGCAGCCTACTAGCGGGGGGGCACAACACCGGGGAGCTGTTTTTT.